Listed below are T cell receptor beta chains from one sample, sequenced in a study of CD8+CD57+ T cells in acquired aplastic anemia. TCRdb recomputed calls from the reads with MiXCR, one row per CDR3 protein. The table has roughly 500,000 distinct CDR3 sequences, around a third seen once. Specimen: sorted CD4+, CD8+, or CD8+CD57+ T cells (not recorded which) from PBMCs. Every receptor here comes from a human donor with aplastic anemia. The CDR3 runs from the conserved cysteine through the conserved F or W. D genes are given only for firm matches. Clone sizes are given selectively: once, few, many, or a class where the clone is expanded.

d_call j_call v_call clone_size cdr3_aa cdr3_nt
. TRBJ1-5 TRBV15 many CATSSDSSNQPQHF TGTGCCACCAGCAGCGACTCTAGCAATCAGCCCCAGCATTTT
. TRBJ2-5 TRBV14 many CASSQIRPQETQYF TGTGCCAGCAGCCAAATCCGACCACAAGAGACCCAGTACTTC
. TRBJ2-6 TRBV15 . CATSAGRRSSGANVLTF TGTGCCACCAGCGCCGGGCGGAGGAGCTCTGGGGCCAACGTCCTGACTTTC
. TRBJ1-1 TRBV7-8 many CASSLVAGNSEAFF TGTGCCAGCAGCTTAGTTGCGGGCAACAGTGAAGCTTTCTTT
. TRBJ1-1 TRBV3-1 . CASSQESGTEAFF TGTGCCAGCAGCCAAGAAAGCGGGACTGAAGCTTTCTTT
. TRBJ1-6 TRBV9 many CASSVGQEYNSPLHF TGTGCCAGCAGCGTAGGACAGGAATATAATTCACCCCTCCACTTT
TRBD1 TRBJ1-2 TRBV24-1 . CATSLSGGNGGYTF TGTGCCACCAGTTTATCAGGGGGCAACGGCGGCTACACCTTC
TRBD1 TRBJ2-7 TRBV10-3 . CASSDRVIVFEQYF TGTGCCAGCAGTGACAGGGTGATTGTTTTCGAGCAGTACTTC
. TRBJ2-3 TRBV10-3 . CAISGAQRVTTDTQYF TGTGCCATCAGCGGGGCCCAGCGGGTCACCACAGATACGCAGTATTTT
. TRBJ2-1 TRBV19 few CASTPSGNYYNEQFF TGTGCCAGTACCCCTAGTGGCAATTATTACAATGAGCAGTTCTTC
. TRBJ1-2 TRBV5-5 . CASSPGALYYGYTF TGTGCCAGCAGCCCGGGCGCGCTCTACTATGGCTACACCTTC
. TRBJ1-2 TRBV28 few CASSFELAGYTF TGTGCCAGCAGTTTCGAGCTTGCGGGCTACACCTTC
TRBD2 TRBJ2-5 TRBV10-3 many CAISGTSGGLETQYF TGTGCCATCAGTGGGACTAGCGGGGGACTTGAGACCCAGTACTTC
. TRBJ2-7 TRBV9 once CASSVMGQGYEQYF TGTGCCAGCAGCGTAATGGGTCAGGGCTACGAGCAGTACTTC
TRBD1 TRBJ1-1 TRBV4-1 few CASSQDRGLIAFF TGCGCCAGCAGCCAAGACAGGGGGCTCATTGCTTTCTTT
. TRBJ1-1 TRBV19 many CASREVQGSTEAFF TGTGCCAGTAGGGAGGTACAAGGTTCCACTGAAGCTTTCTTT
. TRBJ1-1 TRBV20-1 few CSAISRVRMNTEAFF TGCAGTGCTATATCCCGGGTGCGTATGAACACTGAAGCTTTCTTT
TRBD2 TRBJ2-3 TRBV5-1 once CASILQGTSGTDTQYF TGCGCCAGCATCTTGCAAGGGACTAGCGGTACAGATACGCAGTATTTT